The clone carrying this T cell receptor beta chain was detected a few times. As yet, its antigen is unknown. This record comes from a study of CD8 T cells in ankylosing spondylitis. Whole-study results and caveats: Some of these motif variants have turned up before, in reports on reactive arthritis synovial fluid and blood. Disease-linked clones reportedly concentrated significantly in matched ankylosing spondylitis synovial fluid. Disease-associated clones were CD8+ and fairly uncommon in peripheral blood.

It was by quantitative 5'-RACE with molecular barcodes that TCR beta libraries were made. TCRdb itself ran the 5' RACE reads through MiXCR, one entry per CDR3 protein. The table shows about 160,000 distinct CDR3 sequences, with 9.8% occurring only once. Trimming removed 9 bases from V and 0 bases from J; junction bases left unmatched: 8. This CDR3 comprises 18 residues. The germline V gene encodes CDR1 KGHDR and CDR2 SFDVKD. Sequencing used blood, either unsorted or a sorted T cell fraction (not recorded which). This TCR was sampled from a female donor with ankylosing spondylitis or in good health (not recorded which). The rearrangement uses TRBV24-1 and TRBJ2-1; TRBD2 matches 15 bases. The CDR3 loop is CATSGGLAGGGSYNEQFF. The DNA of the CDR3 is TGTGCCACCTCCGGGGGACTAGCGGGAGGAGGCTCCTACAATGAGCAGTTCTTC.